This TCR beta chain was recovered during a study of T cell responses to AZD1222 COVID-19 vaccine (dated by TCRdb to about 2021). Regarding the complete study: AZD1222 recipients with second doses at about 4 weeks or about 12 weeks were pooled, because spike-specific TCR depth and breadth did not differ between schedules. A total of more than 230 trial participants underwent TCR sequencing, of whom nearly 210 received two doses of AZD1222 and around 25 received two doses of the MenACWY control vaccine. Trial participants were enrolled into age subgroups of 18-55, 56-69 and 70-plus years, which contained about 150, 28 and 57 TCR-sequenced participants, respectively.

With regard to this clone: Its antigen specificity is not known. Per-base qualities were not stored, and no clone one base away is much larger.

Points the paper makes about the study in general: After two AZD1222 doses, spike-specific TCR breadth and depth were significantly higher than at day 0 and than in MenACWY recipients. In the small 56-69-year group, the increase in depth fell short of significance, most likely because of low power. Most participants were white British and females outnumbered males, and the authors suggested that clonal diversity may have been underestimated. The vaccine-associated CD4 TCRs covered the entire spike protein, and the dominant responses fell in regions 160-218 and 743-854. Because no day 14 peak-response samples were available, the repertoires could be characterized only after the peak T cell response. Conclusions about previously exposed vaccinees are limited, since just six or seven AZD1222 recipients were seropositive for SARS-CoV-2 at baseline. Epitopes outside the regions mutated in the B.1.351 and B.1.1.7 variants were reportedly recognized by nearly half of the unique spike-specific TCRs.

The CDR3 regions of human TCRbeta chains were subjected to immunosequencing. Under the source paper's analysis protocol: Repertoire TCRs were matched against a reference library of SARS-CoV-2-specific TCRs generated with the MIRA antigen-specificity platform. Breadth was defined as the fraction of unique TCRs that were SARS-CoV-2-associated. Depth was defined as the fraction of total T cells that were SARS-CoV-2-associated. Each spike-specific TCR was assigned to its reactive spike region and to a CD4 or CD8 class using the MIRA data. Log10-transformed breadth and depth values were compared by one-way ANOVA with Sidak's multiple comparisons tests. This is the immuneACCESS table as TCRdb keeps it, with only in-frame sequences that have V and J called. A part of the clones is gone; compared with another copy, unresolved V genes explain less than half, and the rest is unexplained. D and trimming were read from the DNA, whereas the V and J calls and clone size are those reported in that table. The sample table lists tens of thousands of clones, about 88% of them with a count of one. The ten largest make up about a fifth of the sample.

The intended sense of this specimen's time point label: baseline before first vaccination. Samples from vaccinated people were obtained from the UK trials COV001 and COV002, which included a single-blind randomized controlled phase 2/3 trial of AZD1222 (ChAdOx1 nCoV-19) in healthy adults. For TCRbeta chain sequencing, PBMC samples from trial participants were taken at day 0 and at day 28 after the second dose. This sample comprised peripheral blood, obtained on day 0 of AZD1222 vaccination. The sequence derives from an adult in good health.

The CDR3 is CASSKAGTSDSYEQYF. The bases are TGTGCCAGCAGCAAAGCGGGGACTAGTGACTCCTACGAGCAGTACTTC. The chain was built from TRBV21-1 and TRBJ2-7; the D call in the table, TRBD2, was not verified against the DNA. TRBV21-1 is an annotated pseudogene. CDR3 length: 16 amino acids, cysteine to phenylalanine. CDR3 DNA only is kept here, 48 bases in frame from base 1.